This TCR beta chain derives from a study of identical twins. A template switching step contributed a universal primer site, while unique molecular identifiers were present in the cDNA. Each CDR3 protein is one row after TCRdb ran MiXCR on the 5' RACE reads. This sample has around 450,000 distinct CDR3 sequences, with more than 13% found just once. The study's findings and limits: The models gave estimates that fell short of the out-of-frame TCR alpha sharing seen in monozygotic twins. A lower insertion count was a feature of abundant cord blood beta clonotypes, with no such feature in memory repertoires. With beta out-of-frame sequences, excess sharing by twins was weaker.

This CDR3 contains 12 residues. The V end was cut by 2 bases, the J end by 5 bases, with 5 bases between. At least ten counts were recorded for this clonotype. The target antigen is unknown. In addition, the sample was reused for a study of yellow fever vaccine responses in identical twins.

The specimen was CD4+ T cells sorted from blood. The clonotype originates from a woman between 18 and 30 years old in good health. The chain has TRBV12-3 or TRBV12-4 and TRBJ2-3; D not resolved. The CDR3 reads CASSLFVDTQYF. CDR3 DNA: TGTGCCAGCAGTTTATTCGTAGATACGCAGTATTTT.